Below are 14 T cell receptor beta chains sequenced from a single sample in a study of blood T cell repertoires in COVID-19. Measured with immunoSEQ multiplex PCR; TCRdb has only the in-frame clones, and not every one. Of about 310,000 clones detected, nearly 90% appear once; the ten largest clones hold 3.5% to 4.5%. The source material was PBMCs or T cells enriched from blood (not recorded which). These receptors all come from a woman between 18 and 29 years old with acute COVID-19.

V is TRBV7-2 and J is TRBJ2-5; TRBD2 matches 8 bases. Trimming cost V 4 bases and J 5 bases; bases outside gene matches: 9. Germline values: CDR1 SGHTA, CDR2 FQGNSA. The CDR3 runs to 15 residues. The DNA for the CDR3 is TGTGCCAGCAGCTCCTCGGGGGGGGGAGGCGAGACCCAGTACTTC. Amino acid sequence: CASSSSGGGGETQYF.

Only a few counts were recorded for this clone. The rearrangement joins TRBV5-4 to TRBJ2-1; the match to TRBD2 covers 9 bases. Germline CDR1 reads SGHNT; CDR2 reads YYREEE (reference sequence). The CDR3 is 15 residues long. Trimming removed 1 base from V and 5 bases from J; junction bases left unmatched: 4. CDR3 amino acids: CASSLPSGMDNEQFF. CDR3 nucleotide sequence: TGTGCCAGCAGCTTGCCTAGCGGGATGGACAATGAGCAGTTCTTC.

As for this clone: The same CDR3 also results from other DNA sequences found in this sample. The chain uses TRBV28 and TRBJ2-7; D is unresolved. CDR3 length: 12 residues. Germline V lookup: CDR1 MDHEN, CDR2 SYDVKM. V lost 2 bases and J lost 3, with 5 bases in between. The CDR3 nucleotides read TGTGCCAGCAGTTTACCCCACTACGAGCAGTACTTC. It translates to CASSLPHYEQYF.

The genes are TRBV11-3 and TRBJ2-3; a weak D match, TRBD1 (6 bases). Trimming left V 5 bases short and J 6 bases short, with 12 bases between. The CDR3 covers 13 residues. Per germline, CDR1 SGHNT and CDR2 YENEEA. The CDR3 nucleotides are TGTGCCAGCAGCCTAGGAAGGGGGGATACGCAGTATTTT. Its translation: CASSLGRGDTQYF.

This sequence joins TRBV6-4 and TRBJ2-2; 10 nucleotides align to TRBD1. V lost 10 bases to trimming and J lost 5 bases; unmatched junction nucleotides: 10. The V gene's germline CDR1 is MRHNA and CDR2 SNTAGT. The CDR3 is made up of 15 amino acids. The CDR3 coding sequence is TGTGCCACCGGTACTGGGACAGGGGCGACCGGGGAGCTGTTTTTT. Translating gives CATGTGTGATGELFF.

With regard to this clone: The junction does not match germline at one end; this may be a read error. The J gene is TRBJ1-3, the V gene TRBV9; D unresolved. The CDR3 is 14 amino acids. The germline CDR1 and CDR2 sequences are SGDLS and YYNGEE. CDR3 DNA: TGTGCCAGCAGCGTAAGACCAACTGGAGACACCATATATTTT. Its translation is CASSVRPTGDTIYF.

This clone has only a few counts. The genes are TRBV2 and TRBJ1-5, with 9 bases aligning to TRBD1. This CDR3 comprises 13 residues. Germline assignment: CDR1 SNHLY and CDR2 FYNNEI. V lost 5 bases, J lost 5 bases, and 1 base stayed unmatched. CDR3 sequence (DNA): TGTGCCAGCAGTTGGACAGGGGATCAGCCCCAGCATTTT. Its protein product is CASSWTGDQPQHF.

The chain joins TRBV2 to TRBJ2-7; possibly TRBD2 for D (6 bases). This CDR3 has 13 residues. Germline V CDR1 and CDR2: SNHLY, FYNNEI. V was shortened by 2 bases and J by 9 bases, with 14 bases between the two germline ends. CDR3 in DNA: TGTGCCAGCAGTGAAAGCCGGGAGAGCTGGCAGTACTTC. It is translated as CASSESRESWQYF.

This clone was recorded only once. This chain links TRBV10-2 with TRBJ1-1, with TRBD1 matching 9 bases. The V gene's germline CDR1 is WSHSY and CDR2 SAAADI. This CDR3 contains 17 residues. Trimming at V came to 10 bases and at J to 2 bases, leaving 17 bases not matched to a gene. CDR3 in amino acids: CATRWGTGPLINTEAFF. The CDR3 coding sequence is TGCGCCACTCGGTGGGGGACAGGGCCACTTATCAACACTGAAGCTTTCTTT.

The chain has TRBV5-6 and TRBJ1-2; no firm D call. Trimming stripped 2 bases from V and 4 bases from J, with 9 bases between. Per the germline V gene, CDR1 is SGHDT and CDR2 is YYEEEE. The CDR3 sequence is 13 residues long. CDR3 protein: CASSLQPSYGYTF. The CDR3 coding sequence is TGTGCCAGCAGCTTACAGCCAAGCTATGGCTACACCTTC.

The genes are TRBV28 and TRBJ1-3, with 7 bases aligning to TRBD1. With 6 bases clipped from V and 0 bases from J, the junction kept 8 bases outside the gene matches. CDR1 and CDR2 (germline): MDHEN, SYDVKM. The CDR3 extends over 16 amino acids. CDR3 sequence: CASSPGTVPSGNTIYF. The DNA for the CDR3 is TGTGCCAGCAGCCCGGGGACAGTACCCTCTGGAAACACCATATATTTT.

Points on this clone: One end of the junction fails to match germline, which may point to a read error. The chain uses TRBV7-9 and TRBJ2-7, with TRBD2 matching over 9 bases. The CDR3 covers 13 residues. In germline, CDR1 is SEHNR, CDR2 FQNEAQ (reference sequence). CDR3 in DNA: TGTGCCAGCAGCTTGACTAGCGGCTCAACCCCGGACTTC. Translation gives CASSLTSGSTPDF.

In this sample, this clone turned up once. This same CDR3 is encoded by further DNA sequences in the sample. This rearrangement joins TRBV18 to TRBJ1-3, with D maybe TRBD1 (5 bases). The V end lost 1 base, the J end lost 0 bases, and 10 bases lay between the germline ends. Germline V lookup: CDR1 KGHSH, CDR2 LQKENI. CDR3 length: 16 residues. The CDR3 DNA reads as TGTGCCAGCTCACCACTCGACAGTTCCTCTGGAAACACCATATATTTT. This translates into CASSPLDSSSGNTIYF.

This chain uses TRBV15 with TRBJ1-3, with 8 bases aligning to TRBD1. The junction had 5 bases not matched to a gene; V was cut back by 3 bases and J by 4 bases. CDR1 is LNHNV and CDR2 is YYDKDF in the germline V gene (reference sequence). The CDR3 consists of 15 residues. The CDR3 region is CATSRDRVGGNTIYF. CDR3 DNA: TGTGCCACCAGCAGGGACAGGGTTGGAGGAAACACCATATATTTT.